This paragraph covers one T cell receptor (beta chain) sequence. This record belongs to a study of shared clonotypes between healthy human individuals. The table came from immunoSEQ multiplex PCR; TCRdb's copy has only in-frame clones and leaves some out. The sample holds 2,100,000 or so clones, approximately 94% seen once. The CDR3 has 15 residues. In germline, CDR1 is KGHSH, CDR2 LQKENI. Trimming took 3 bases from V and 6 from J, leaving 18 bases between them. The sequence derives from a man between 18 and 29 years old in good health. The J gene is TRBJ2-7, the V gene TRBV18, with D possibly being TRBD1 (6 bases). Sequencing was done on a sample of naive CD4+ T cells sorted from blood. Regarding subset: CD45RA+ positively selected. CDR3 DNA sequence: TGTGCCAGCTCACCGAGGCAGGGGCCTTCGACCGAGCAGTACTTC. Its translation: CASSPRQGPSTEQYF.